This T cell receptor (beta chain) was sequenced during a study of blood T cells in healthy people across ages. Study results and limitations: Significant beta diversity loss was already apparent by age 40, declining roughly linearly. Unsorted PBMC material precluded a definitive naive versus antigen-experienced comparison.

This clonotype occurred a few times. Its antigen is still unknown. Primers used in a second PCR of about 6 to 12 cycles were a sample-barcoded 5' primer and a J-beta primer mix. TCRdb recomputed calls from the 5' RACE reads with MiXCR, one row per CDR3 protein. This sample has hundreds of thousands of distinct CDR3 sequences, with 20% to 30% found just once. The ends lost 5 bases at V and 3 bases at J; junction bases unmatched: 6. Germline lookup yields CDR1 SGHRS and CDR2 YFSETQ. The CDR3 spans 15 residues. These same data were also listed under a study on T cells of mothers and their children. As that report states: The people who donated were a few healthy Caucasian mothers and their six children.

What was sequenced was blood. The clonotype originates from a boy aged 10-17 years in good health. The rearrangement uses TRBV5-1 and TRBJ1-5, with 9 bases aligning to TRBD1. CDR3 sequence (DNA): TGCGCCAGCAGGCTGGGACAGGGAAACAATCAGCCCCAGCATTTT. Amino acid sequence: CASRLGQGNNQPQHF.